What follows describes a single T cell receptor beta chain. Its antigen remains unidentified. The germline gives CDR1 SEHNR, CDR2 FQNEAQ (reference sequence). The CDR3 has 20 amino acids. The ends lost 4 bases at V and 1 base at J; junction bases unmatched: 15. This sample was taken from a study of vaccination and CD4 T cells after COVID-19. Study in general: Cellular stimulation was performed using overlapping spike peptides derived from SARS-CoV-2, HCoV-NL63, HCoV-OC43 and HCoV-229E.

Treatment given: roughly 11-day PBMC culture with coronavirus spike peptide pools or control peptides (ViraFEST assay). Before TCRs were sequenced, ViraFEST expanded antigen-specific T cells with peptide pools. Per-well cultures of millions of PBMCs received roughly 9.3 IU/ml IL-2 and around 10 ug/ml peptide pools. Sequenced with the Oncomine TCR Beta short-read assay was DNA taken from cultured CD4+ T cells. TCRdb re-analysed the PCR reads in MiXCR, keeping a single row per CDR3 protein. The sample shows about 18,000 distinct CDR3 sequences, 40% to 65% of them seen only once. Here the sequenced sample was CD4+ T cells from blood, cultured in vitro, taken before SARS-CoV-2 vaccination. This receptor was obtained from a human donor who had recovered from COVID-19. The V gene is TRBV7-9, the J gene TRBJ2-1; the match to TRBD2 covers 11 bases. The CDR3 sequence is CASSSHPSSGGGQSYNEQFF. The CDR3 nucleotides read TGTGCCAGCAGCTCTCACCCAAGTAGCGGGGGGGGCCAGTCCTACAATGAGCAGTTCTTC.